Listed here are 16 T cell receptor beta chains from one sample, sequenced in a study of cytomegalovirus exposure and HLA in healthy donors. Profiled with immunoSEQ multiplex PCR; TCRdb holds only in-frame clones, not every one. The top ten clones hold nearly 5% of a sample with roughly 120,000 clones, about 82% of them seen once. Sample: PBMCs. The receptors stem from a man aged 18 to 29 in good health and CMV-seronegative.

The chain carries TRBV11-3 and TRBJ2-1, with TRBD1 matching 10 bases. The germline V gene encodes CDR1 SGHNT and CDR2 YENEEA. The length of the CDR3 is 15 residues. J gave up 7 bases and V 1 base, and 4 bases lay outside the gene matches. The CDR3: CASSLGQGARNEQFF. The CDR3 region has the DNA TGTGCCAGCAGCTTAGGACAGGGGGCTAGGAATGAGCAGTTCTTC.

V and J are TRBV30 and TRBJ2-1; 10 bases fit TRBD1. The germline V gene has CDR1 GTSNPN and CDR2 SVGIG (reference sequence). V lost 7 bases and J lost 6; bases outside the gene matches: 6. CDR3 size: 13 residues. The CDR3 here is CASGTGERNEQFF. The CDR3, as DNA: TGTGCCTCCGGGACAGGGGAACGCAATGAGCAGTTCTTC.

The chain joins TRBV30 to TRBJ1-5; D is possibly TRBD1 (6 bases). Per the germline V gene, CDR1 is GTSNPN and CDR2 is SVGIG (reference sequence). The CDR3 totals 15 residues. Between the trimmed V and J ends, which lost 0 bases and 7 bases, there was a span of 16 bases. CDR3: CAWSVRWGQRQPQHF. The CDR3 bases are TGTGCCTGGAGTGTACGGTGGGGGCAACGGCAGCCCCAGCATTTT.

This chain links TRBV6-1 with TRBJ1-2; the match to TRBD1 covers 8 bases. The CDR3 contains 15 residues. Trimming cost V 4 bases and J 4 bases; bases outside gene matches: 8. Germline CDR1 MNHNS, CDR2 SASEGT. The CDR3 region is CASSADREGLYGYTF. In DNA, the CDR3 is TGTGCCAGCAGTGCGGACAGGGAGGGGCTCTATGGCTACACCTTC.

The rearrangement joins TRBV19 to TRBJ1-1, with unresolved D. V lost 1 base and J 5 bases, leaving 11 bases between the germline ends. The germline V gene encodes CDR1 LNHDA and CDR2 SQIVND (reference sequence). This CDR3 has 14 residues. The CDR3 spells CASSIVPPVTEAFF. The CDR3 DNA sequence: TGTGCCAGTAGTATAGTCCCTCCCGTAACTGAAGCTTTCTTT.

This clone was recorded only once. The V gene is TRBV5-4, the J gene TRBJ2-7; D might be TRBD1 (6 bases). The germline CDR1 and CDR2 sequences are SGHNT and YYREEE (reference sequence). The CDR3 is 15 amino acids. Trimming left V 4 bases short and J 6 bases short, with 20 bases between. The CDR3 DNA reads as TGTGCCAGCAGCCCCGCGACAGGAAACCGAGGCGAGCAGTACTTC. Encoded protein: CASSPATGNRGEQYF.

The V gene is TRBV9, the J gene TRBJ1-2; no clear D. Trimming pared 0 bases from V and 2 bases from J, leaving 8 bases between. The CDR3 runs to 14 residues. Looked up from germline, CDR1 is SGDLS and CDR2 is YYNGEE. The CDR3 loop is CASSVAPGNYGYTF. CDR3 DNA: TGTGCCAGCAGCGTAGCGCCGGGGAACTATGGCTACACCTTC.

The rearrangement uses TRBV29-1 and TRBJ2-7; 11 nucleotides agree with TRBD1. Germline V gives CDR1 SQVTM, CDR2 ANQGSEA. After removal of 7 bases from V and 7 bases from J, the junction contained 12 bases not matched to a gene. CDR3 size: 14 residues. CDR3 region: CSAAGTGGTREQYF. CDR3 DNA sequence: TGCAGCGCCGCCGGGACAGGGGGGACTAGGGAGCAGTACTTC.

This CDR3 reads CASSPTGGGPRQQFF. For the CDR3, the DNA is TGTGCCAGCAGTCCCACGGGCGGGGGGCCTCGGCAGCAGTTCTTC. This chain joins TRBV6-5 and TRBJ2-1; 8 bases are a match to TRBD2. Germline V lookup: CDR1 MNHEY, CDR2 SVGAGI. V was pared by 5 bases and J by 11 bases, with 14 bases of the junction left unmatched. The CDR3 spans 15 residues.

V usage is TRBV7-2 and J usage is TRBJ1-2; a possible D gene is TRBD1 (5 bases). The V gene's germline CDR1 is SGHTA and CDR2 FQGNSA. The CDR3 sequence is 15 residues long. The V gene lost 1 base and the J gene lost 1 base, with 10 bases spanning the gap. The CDR3 loop is CASSLVREVNYGYTF. DNA of the CDR3: TGTGCCAGCAGCTTAGTCAGGGAGGTTAACTATGGCTACACCTTC.

This clone was recorded only once. This sequence joins TRBV25-1 and TRBJ2-7, with 10 bases aligning to TRBD2. The V gene's germline CDR1 is MGHDK and CDR2 SYGVNS. CDR3 length equals 13 residues. V dropped 8 bases and J dropped 2; count of bases not matched to a gene: 3. CDR3 sequence: CASQGLATYEQYF. In nucleotides, the CDR3 is TGTGCCAGCCAGGGACTAGCGACCTACGAGCAGTACTTC.

The DNA of the CDR3 is TGTGCCAGCAGGGACTCCATTAACTACGAGCAGTACTTC. Translating it yields CASRDSINYEQYF. The chain uses TRBV27 and TRBJ2-7; weak D call: TRBD2 (5 bases). The CDR3 length is 13 residues. From germline, CDR1 is MNHEY and CDR2 SMNVEV (reference sequence). Trimming stripped 6 bases from V and 3 bases from J, with 12 bases between.

The chain combines TRBV7-6 with TRBJ2-1; 9 positions match TRBD2. Germline trimming cut 5 bases from V and 9 bases from J; bases unmatched to any gene: 11. Germline assignment: CDR1 SGHVS and CDR2 FNYEAQ. The CDR3 totals 15 residues. The CDR3: CASSPAASGKGEQFF. DNA for the CDR3: TGTGCCAGCAGCCCGGCGGCTAGCGGGAAGGGTGAGCAGTTCTTC. The variable domain in full, completed from reference TRBV7-6 and TRBJ2-1, reads GAGVSQSPRYKVTKRGQDVALRCDPISGHVSLYWYRQALGQGPEFLTYFNYEAQQDKSGLPNDRFSAERPEGSISTLTIQRTEQRDSAMYRCASSPAASGKGEQFFGPGTRLTVL.

This chain joins TRBV30 and TRBJ1-1; no definite D call. This CDR3 has 13 amino acids. Germline CDR1 and CDR2: GTSNPN and SVGIG (reference sequence). Trimming stripped 7 bases from V and 1 base from J, with 13 bases between. The CDR3 DNA sequence: TGTGCCTTGCGTTCCGGAGGGAACACTGAAGCTTTCTTT. It specifies CALRSGGNTEAFF.

This chain connects TRBV18 to TRBJ2-5, with 7 bases lining up with TRBD2. Looked up from germline, CDR1 is KGHSH and CDR2 is LQKENI. J was trimmed by 1 base and V by 1 base; bases with no gene match: 0. The CDR3 is 14 amino acids. The CDR3 here is CASSPRLAQETQYF. The CDR3 nucleotides read TGTGCCAGCTCACCACGACTAGCCCAAGAGACCCAGTACTTC.

The chain has TRBV5-1 and TRBJ2-7, with D perhaps matching TRBD1 (5 bases). CDR3 size: 15 residues. V lost 0 bases to trimming and J lost 3 bases, with 13 bases between them. The V gene's germline CDR1 is SGHRS and CDR2 YFSETQ. CDR3 loop: CASSLGQGEVYEQYF. In nucleotides, the CDR3 is TGCGCCAGCAGCTTGGGCCAGGGTGAAGTCTACGAGCAGTACTTC.